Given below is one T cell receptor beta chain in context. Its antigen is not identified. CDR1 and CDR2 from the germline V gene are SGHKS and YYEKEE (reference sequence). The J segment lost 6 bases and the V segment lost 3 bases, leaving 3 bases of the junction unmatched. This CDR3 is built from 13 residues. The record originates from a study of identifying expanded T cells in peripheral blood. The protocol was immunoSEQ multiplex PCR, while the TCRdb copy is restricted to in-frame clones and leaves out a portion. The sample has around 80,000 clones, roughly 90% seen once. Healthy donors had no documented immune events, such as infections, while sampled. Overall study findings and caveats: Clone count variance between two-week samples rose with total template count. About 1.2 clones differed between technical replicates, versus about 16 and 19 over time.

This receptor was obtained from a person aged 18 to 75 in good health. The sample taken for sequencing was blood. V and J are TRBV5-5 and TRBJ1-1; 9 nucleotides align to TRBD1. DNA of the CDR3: TGTGCCAGCAGCTACAGGGGGCGGGCTGAAGCTTTCTTT. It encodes CASSYRGRAEAFF. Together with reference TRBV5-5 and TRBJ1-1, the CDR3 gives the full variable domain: DAGVTQSPTHLIKTRGQQVTLRCSPISGHKSVSWYQQVLGQGPQFIFQYYEKEERGRGNFPDRFSARQFPNYSSELNVNALLLGDSALYLCASSYRGRAEAFFGQGTRLTVV.